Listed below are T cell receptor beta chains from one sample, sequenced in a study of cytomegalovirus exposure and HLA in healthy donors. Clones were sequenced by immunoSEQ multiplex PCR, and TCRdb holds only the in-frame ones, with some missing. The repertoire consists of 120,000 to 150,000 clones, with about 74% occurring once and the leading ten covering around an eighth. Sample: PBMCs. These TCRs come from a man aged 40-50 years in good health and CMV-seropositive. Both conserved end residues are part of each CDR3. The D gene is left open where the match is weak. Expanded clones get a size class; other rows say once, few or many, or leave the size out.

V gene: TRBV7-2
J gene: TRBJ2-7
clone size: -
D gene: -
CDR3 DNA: TGTGCCAGCAGCTCTCCTAACTCCTACGAGCAGTACTTC
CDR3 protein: CASSSPNSYEQYF

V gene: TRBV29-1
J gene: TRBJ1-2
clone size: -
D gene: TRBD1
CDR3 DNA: TGCAGCGTGTCTGGACAGGGAATCTACCCGTATGGCTACACCTTC
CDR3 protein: CSVSGQGIYPYGYTF

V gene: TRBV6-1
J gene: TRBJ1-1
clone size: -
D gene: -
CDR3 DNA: TGTGCCAGCACGCAGACAATCGCCGTGAACACTGAAGCTTTCTTT
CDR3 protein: CASTQTIAVNTEAFF

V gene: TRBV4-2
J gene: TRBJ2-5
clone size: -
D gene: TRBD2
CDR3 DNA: TGTGCCAGCAGCCAAGTTGGTAGCGGGAGGTCAAAAGAGACCCAGTACTTC
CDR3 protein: CASSQVGSGRSKETQYF

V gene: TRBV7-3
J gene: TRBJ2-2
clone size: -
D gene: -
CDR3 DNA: TGTGCCAGCAGCCGCGACAGGAACGCCGGGGAGCTGTTTTTT
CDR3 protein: CASSRDRNAGELFF

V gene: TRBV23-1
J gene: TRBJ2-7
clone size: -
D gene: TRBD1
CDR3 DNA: TGCGCCAGCAGACCGGACAGGGCCTACGAGCAGTACTTC
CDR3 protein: CASRPDRAYEQYF

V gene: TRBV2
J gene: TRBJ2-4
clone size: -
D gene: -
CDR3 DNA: TGTGCCAGCAGTGACGGGGTGCGGACTACTACCTGCACGTACTTC
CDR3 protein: CASSDGVRTTTCTYF

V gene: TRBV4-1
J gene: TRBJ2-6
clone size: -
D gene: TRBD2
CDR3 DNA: TGCGCCAGCAGCCAAGTTGTTAGCGGGATCCTATCTGGGGCCAACGTCCTGACTTTC
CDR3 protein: CASSQVVSGILSGANVLTF

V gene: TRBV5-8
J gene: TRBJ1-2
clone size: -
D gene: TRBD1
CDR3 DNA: TGTGCCAGCAGCTCACAACCGACAGGGCGGGGCGGCTACACCTTC
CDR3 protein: CASSSQPTGRGGYTF

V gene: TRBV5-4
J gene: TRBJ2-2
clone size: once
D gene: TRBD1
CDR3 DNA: TGTGCCAGCAGCTTTAAGCTGGGGACAGGGGGGACCGGGGAGCTGTTTTTT
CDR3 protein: CASSFKLGTGGTGELFF

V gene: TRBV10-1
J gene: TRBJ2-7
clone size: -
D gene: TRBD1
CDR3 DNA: TGCGCCAACAGGGGGCCGGGTTCCTACGAGCAGTACTTC
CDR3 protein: CANRGPGSYEQYF

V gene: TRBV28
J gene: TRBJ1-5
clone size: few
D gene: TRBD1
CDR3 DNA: TGTGCCAGCAGTCCTCCACAGGGGGCCGGGCAGCCCCAGCATTTT
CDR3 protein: CASSPPQGAGQPQHF

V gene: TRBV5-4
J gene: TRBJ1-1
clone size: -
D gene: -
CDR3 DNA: TGTGCCAGCAGCTTGGATTCAGGGCTCACTGAAGCTTTCTTT
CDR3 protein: CASSLDSGLTEAFF

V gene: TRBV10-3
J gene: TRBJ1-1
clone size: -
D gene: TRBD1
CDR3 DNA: TGTGCCATCAGTGGACAGGGTATTGAAGCTTTCTTT
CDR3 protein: CAISGQGIEAFF

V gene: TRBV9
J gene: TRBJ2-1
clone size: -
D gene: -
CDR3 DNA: TGTGCCAGCAGCGTAGTACAGGGAGGGCTCAATGAGCAGTTCTTC
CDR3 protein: CASSVVQGGLNEQFF

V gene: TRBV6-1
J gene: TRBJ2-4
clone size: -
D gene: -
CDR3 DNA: TGTGCCAGCAGTGAATCCCTAGCCAAAAACAGTCAGTACTTC
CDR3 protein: CASSESLAKNSQYF

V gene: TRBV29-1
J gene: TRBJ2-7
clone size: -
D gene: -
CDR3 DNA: TGCAGCGTTGAAGAGCCGGGGGTTGAGCAGTACTTC
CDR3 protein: CSVEEPGVEQYF

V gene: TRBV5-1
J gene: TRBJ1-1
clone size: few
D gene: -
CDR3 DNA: TGCGCCAGCAGCAATGGGGGGGCGGGCACTGAAGCTTTCTTT
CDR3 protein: CASSNGGAGTEAFF

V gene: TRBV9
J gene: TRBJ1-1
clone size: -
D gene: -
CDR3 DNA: TGTGCCAGCAGCGTAGGTGGGGCGCCGAACACTGAAGCTTTCTTT
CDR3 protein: CASSVGGAPNTEAFF

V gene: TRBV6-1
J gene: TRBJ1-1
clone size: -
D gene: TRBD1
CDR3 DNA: TGTGCCAGCAGTCGGCGACAGGGGGTGGTCACTGAAGCTTTCTTT
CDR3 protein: CASSRRQGVVTEAFF

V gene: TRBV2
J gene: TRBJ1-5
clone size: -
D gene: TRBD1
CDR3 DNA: TGTGCCAGCAGGGACAGGGGGGGCCAGCCCCAGCATTTT
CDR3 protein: CASRDRGGQPQHF

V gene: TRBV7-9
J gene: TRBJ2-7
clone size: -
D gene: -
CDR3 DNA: TGTGCCAGCAGCTCCCTGGCCCCGTCCTACGAGCAGTACTTC
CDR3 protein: CASSSLAPSYEQYF